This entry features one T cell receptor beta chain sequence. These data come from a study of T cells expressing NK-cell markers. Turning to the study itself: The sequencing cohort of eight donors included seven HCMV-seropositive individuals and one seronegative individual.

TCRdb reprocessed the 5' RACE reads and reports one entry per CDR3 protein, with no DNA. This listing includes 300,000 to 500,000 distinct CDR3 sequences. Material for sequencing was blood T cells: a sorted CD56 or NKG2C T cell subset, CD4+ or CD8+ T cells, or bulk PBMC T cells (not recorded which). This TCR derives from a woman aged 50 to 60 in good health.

This CDR3 is CASSESGTANTGELFF. The rearrangement joins TRBV25-1 to TRBJ2-2; as DNA is missing, the TRBD1 call by TCRdb cannot be tested. The CDR3 covers 16 residues. CDR1 and CDR2 from the germline V gene are MGHDK and SYGVNS.